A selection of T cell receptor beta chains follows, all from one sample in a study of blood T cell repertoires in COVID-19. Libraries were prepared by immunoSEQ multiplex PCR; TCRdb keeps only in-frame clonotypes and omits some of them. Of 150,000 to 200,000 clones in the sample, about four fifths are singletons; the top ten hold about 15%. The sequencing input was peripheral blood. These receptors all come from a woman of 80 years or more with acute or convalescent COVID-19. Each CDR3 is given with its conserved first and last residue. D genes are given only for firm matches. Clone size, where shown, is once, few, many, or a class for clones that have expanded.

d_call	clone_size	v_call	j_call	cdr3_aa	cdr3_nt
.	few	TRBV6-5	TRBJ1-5	CASRQQGGQPQHF	TGTGCCAGCAGACAACAGGGTGGACAGCCCCAGCATTTT
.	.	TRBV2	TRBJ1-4	CASSYLATNEKLFF	TGTGCCAGCAGTTACTTAGCAACTAATGAAAAACTGTTTTTT
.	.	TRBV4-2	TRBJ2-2	CASQPGANTGELFF	TGTGCCAGCCAGCCGGGGGCGAACACCGGGGAGCTGTTTTTT
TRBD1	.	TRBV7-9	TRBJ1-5	CASSGGQGNQPQHF	TGTGCCAGCAGCGGAGGACAGGGAAATCAGCCCCAGCATTTT
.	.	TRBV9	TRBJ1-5	CASSVVDQPQHF	TGTGCCAGCAGCGTAGTCGATCAGCCCCAGCATTTT
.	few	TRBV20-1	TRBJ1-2	CSARRGYGYTF	TGCAGTGCCCGACGGGGATATGGCTACACCTTC
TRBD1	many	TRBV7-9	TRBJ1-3	CASNDRGSGNTIYF	TGTGCCAGCAACGACAGGGGATCTGGAAACACCATATATTTT
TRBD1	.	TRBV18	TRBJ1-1	CASSPDRAREAFF	TGTGCCAGCTCACCTGACAGGGCAAGGGAAGCTTTCTTT
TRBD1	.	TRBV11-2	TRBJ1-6	CASSLGPTGKPLHF	TGTGCCAGCAGCTTAGGTCCGACAGGGAAGCCCCTCCACTTT
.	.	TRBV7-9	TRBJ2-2	CASSLAASIGELFF	TGTGCCAGCAGCTTAGCGGCCAGTATCGGGGAGCTGTTTTTT
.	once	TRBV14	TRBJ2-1	CASSQVIRGEQFF	TGTGCCAGCAGCCAAGTAATTAGGGGCGAGCAGTTCTTC
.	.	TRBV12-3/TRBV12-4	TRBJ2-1	CASSLYNEQFF	TGTGCCAGCAGCCTGTACAATGAGCAGTTCTTC
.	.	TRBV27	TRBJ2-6	CASSSPRGSGANVLTF	TGTGCCAGCAGTTCCCCCCGGGGCTCTGGGGCCAACGTCCTGACTTTC